This T cell receptor (beta chain) was found in a study of PD-L1 blockade in urothelial cancer. Germline loops: CDR1 SGHDT, CDR2 YYEEEE. The CDR3 runs to 14 residues. Trimming cost V 0 bases and J 2 bases, with 8 bases left between them. The table came from immunoSEQ multiplex PCR; TCRdb's copy has only in-frame clones and leaves some out. The profile shows roughly 90,000 clones, 90% to 95% of them singletons. The V and J genes are TRBV5-6 and TRBJ2-5; D call uncertain. The sequence derives from a man in his sixties with urothelial cancer. The specimen was PBMCs, collected around atezolizumab (anti-PD-L1) treatment. CDR3 sequence: CASSLGANQETQYF. In nucleotides, the CDR3 is TGTGCCAGCAGCTTGGGGGCTAATCAAGAGACCCAGTACTTC.